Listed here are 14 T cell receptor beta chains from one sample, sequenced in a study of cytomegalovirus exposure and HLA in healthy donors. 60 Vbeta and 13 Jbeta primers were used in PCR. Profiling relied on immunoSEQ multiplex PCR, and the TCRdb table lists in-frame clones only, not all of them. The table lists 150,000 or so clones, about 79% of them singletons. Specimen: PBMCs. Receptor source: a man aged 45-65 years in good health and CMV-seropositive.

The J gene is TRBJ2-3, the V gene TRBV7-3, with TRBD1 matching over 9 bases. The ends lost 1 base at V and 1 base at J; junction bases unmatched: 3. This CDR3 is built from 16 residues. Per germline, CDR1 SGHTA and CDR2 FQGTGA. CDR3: CASSLRGQGGTDTQYF. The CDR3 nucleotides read TGTGCCAGCAGCTTAAGGGGACAGGGTGGCACAGATACGCAGTATTTT.

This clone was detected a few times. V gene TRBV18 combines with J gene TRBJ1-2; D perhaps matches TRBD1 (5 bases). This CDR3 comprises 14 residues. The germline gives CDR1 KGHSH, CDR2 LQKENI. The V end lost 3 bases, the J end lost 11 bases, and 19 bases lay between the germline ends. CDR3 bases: TGTGCCAGCTCACCCTTCCAGGGCCTGAAGGAATACACCTTC. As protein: CASSPFQGLKEYTF.

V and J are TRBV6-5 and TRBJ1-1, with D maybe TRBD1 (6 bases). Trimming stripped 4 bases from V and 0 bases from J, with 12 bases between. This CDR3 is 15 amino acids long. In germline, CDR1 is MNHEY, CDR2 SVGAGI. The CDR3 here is CASSSTGTLNTEAFF. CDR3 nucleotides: TGTGCCAGCAGTTCTACCGGGACACTGAACACTGAAGCTTTCTTT.

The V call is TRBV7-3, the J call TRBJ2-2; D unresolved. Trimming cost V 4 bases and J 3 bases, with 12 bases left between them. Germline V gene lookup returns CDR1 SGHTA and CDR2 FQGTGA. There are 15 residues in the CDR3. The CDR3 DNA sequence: TGTGCCAGCAGCTCCCAGCGATTATACACCGGGGAGCTGTTTTTT. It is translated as CASSSQRLYTGELFF.

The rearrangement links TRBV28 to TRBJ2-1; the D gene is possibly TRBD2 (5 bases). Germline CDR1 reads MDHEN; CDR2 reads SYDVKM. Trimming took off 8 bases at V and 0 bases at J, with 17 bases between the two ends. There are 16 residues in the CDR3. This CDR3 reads CASGVVGESSYNEQFF. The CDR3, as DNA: TGTGCCAGCGGGGTTGTCGGGGAGAGCTCCTACAATGAGCAGTTCTTC.

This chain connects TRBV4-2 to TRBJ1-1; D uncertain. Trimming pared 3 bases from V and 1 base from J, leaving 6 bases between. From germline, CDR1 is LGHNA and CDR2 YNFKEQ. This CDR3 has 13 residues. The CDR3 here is CASSHPQNTEAFF. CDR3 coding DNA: TGTGCCAGCAGCCACCCCCAGAACACTGAAGCTTTCTTT.

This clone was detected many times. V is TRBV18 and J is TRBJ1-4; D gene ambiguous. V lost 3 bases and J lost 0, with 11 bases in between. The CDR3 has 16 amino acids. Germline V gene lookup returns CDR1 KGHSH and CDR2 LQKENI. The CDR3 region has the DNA TGTGCCAGCTCACCCCTGTTGGCGGCAACTAATGAAAAACTGTTTTTT. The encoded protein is CASSPLLAATNEKLFF.

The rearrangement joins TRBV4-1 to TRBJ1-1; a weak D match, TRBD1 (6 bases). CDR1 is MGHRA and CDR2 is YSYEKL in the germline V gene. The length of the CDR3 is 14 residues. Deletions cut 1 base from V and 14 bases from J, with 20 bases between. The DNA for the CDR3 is TGCGCCAGCAGCCAAGTGAAAGGGGGTCTCCTCGGCTTCTTT. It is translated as CASSQVKGGLLGFF.

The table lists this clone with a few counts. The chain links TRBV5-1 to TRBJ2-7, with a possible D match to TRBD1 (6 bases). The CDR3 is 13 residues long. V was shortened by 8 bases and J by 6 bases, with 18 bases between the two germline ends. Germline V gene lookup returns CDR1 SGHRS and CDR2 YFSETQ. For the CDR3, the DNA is TGCGCCAGTCCTCCCCAGGGGCCGAGCGAGCAGTACTTC. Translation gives CASPPQGPSEQYF.

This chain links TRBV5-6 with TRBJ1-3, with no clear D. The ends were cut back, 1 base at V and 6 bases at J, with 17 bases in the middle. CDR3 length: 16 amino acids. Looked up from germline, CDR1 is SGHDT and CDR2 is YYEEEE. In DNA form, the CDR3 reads TGTGCCAGCAGCTTGAGGAGCGGCGGCATCCTAAACACCATATATTTT. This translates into CASSLRSGGILNTIYF.

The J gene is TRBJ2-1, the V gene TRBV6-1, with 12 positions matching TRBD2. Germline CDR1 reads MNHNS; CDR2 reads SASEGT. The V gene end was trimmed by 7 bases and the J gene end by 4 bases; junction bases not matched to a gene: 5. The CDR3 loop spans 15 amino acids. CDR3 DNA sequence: TGTGCCAGCATCCCGACTAGCGGGGGTTACAATGAGCAGTTCTTC. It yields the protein CASIPTSGGYNEQFF.

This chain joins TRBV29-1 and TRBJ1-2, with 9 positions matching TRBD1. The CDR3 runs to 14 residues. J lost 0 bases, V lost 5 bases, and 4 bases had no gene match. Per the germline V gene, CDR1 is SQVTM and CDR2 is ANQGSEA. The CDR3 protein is CSVTQGAANYGYTF. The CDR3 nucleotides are TGCAGCGTTACACAGGGGGCGGCTAACTATGGCTACACCTTC.

The CDR3 protein is CASSLGGTSYEQYV. The CDR3 DNA is TGTGCCAGCAGCTTGGGCGGGACTTCCTACGAGCAGTACGTC. V and J are TRBV5-6 and TRBJ2-7, with TRBD2 as a possible D gene (6 bases). The length of the CDR3 is 14 residues. Germline V gene sequence: CDR1 SGHDT, CDR2 YYEEEE. V was shortened by 0 bases and J by 1 base, with 8 bases between the two germline ends.

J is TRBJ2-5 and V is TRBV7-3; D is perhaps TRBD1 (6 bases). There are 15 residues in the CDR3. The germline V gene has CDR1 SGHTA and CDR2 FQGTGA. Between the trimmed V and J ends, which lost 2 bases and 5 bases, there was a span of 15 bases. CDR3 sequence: CASSLQAGAGETQYF. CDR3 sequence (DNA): TGTGCCAGCAGCTTACAGGCAGGGGCTGGGGAGACCCAGTACTTC.